This note documents a single TCR beta chain sequence. Original processing notes: From reference gene primer amplification, estimates of nucleated cell counts were derived. Clones were read by immunoSEQ multiplex PCR, and TCRdb kept only the in-frame ones, dropping some. From that table come the V and J calls and clone size; the DNA was used to work out D and trimming. The profile shows some 250,000 clones, 80% to 90% of them singletons. This sample was included in a study of blood T cell repertoires in COVID-19. The wider study: Acute and convalescent COVID-19 specimens originated in the United States, Italy and Spain. T cells, B-cell-depleted T cells, or PBMCs supplied cDNA or gDNA.

The CDR3 consists of 16 residues. Germline CDR1 and CDR2: SGHTA and FQGNSA. V was clipped by 3 bases and J by 0 bases; unmatched bases: 7. This chain connects TRBV7-2 to TRBJ1-1; 7 nucleotides line up with TRBD1. Input material: peripheral blood. This receptor was taken from a man younger than 45 with active or convalescent COVID-19. The CDR3 region is CASSLGQSKMNTEAFF. CDR3 coding DNA: TGTGCCAGCAGCTTGGGACAGTCAAAAATGAACACTGAAGCTTTCTTT.